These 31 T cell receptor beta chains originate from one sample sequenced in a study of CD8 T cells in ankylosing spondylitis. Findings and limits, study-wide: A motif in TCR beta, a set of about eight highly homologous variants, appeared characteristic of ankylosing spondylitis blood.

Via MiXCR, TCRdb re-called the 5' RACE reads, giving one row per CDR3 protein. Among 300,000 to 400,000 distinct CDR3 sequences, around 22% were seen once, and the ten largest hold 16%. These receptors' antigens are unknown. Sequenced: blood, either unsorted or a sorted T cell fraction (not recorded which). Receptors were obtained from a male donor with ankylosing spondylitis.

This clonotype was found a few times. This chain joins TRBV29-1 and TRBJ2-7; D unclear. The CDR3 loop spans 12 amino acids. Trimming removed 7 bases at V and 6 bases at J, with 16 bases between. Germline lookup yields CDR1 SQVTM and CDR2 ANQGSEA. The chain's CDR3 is CSGTSNRAEQYF. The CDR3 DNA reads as TGCAGCGGCACCTCGAACCGAGCCGAGCAGTACTTC.

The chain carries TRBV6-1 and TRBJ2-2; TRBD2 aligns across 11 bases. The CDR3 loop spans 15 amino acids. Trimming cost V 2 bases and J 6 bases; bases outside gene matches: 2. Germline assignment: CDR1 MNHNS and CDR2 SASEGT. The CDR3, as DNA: TGTGCCAGCAGTGAAATAGCGGGAGGGGCCGGGGAGCTGTTTTTT. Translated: CASSEIAGGAGELFF.

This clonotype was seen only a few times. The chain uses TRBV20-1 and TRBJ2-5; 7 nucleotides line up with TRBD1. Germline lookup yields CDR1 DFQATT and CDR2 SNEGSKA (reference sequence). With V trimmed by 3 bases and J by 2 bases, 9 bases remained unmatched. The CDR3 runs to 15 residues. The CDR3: CSASSPTGRQETQYF. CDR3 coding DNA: TGCAGTGCTAGCTCCCCGACAGGGCGTCAAGAGACCCAGTACTTC.

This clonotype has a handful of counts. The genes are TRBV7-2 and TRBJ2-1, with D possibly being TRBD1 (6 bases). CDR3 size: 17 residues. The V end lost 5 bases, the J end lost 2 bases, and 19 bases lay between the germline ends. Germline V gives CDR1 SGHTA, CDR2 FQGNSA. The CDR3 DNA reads TGTGCCAGCAGCCCCCTCCTTGTGACAGGAGCCTACAATGAGCAGTTCTTC. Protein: CASSPLLVTGAYNEQFF.

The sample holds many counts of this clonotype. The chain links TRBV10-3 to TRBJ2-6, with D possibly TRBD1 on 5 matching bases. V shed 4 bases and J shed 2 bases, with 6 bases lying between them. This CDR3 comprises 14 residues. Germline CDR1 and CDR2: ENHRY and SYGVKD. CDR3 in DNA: TGTGCCATCAGTGGGGGCACTGGGGCCAACGTCCTGACTTTC. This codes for CAISGGTGANVLTF.

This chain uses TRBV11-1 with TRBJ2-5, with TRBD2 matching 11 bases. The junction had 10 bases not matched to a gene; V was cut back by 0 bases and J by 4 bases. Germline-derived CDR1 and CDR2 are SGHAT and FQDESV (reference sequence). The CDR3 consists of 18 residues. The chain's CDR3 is CASSLAGTSGTMRETQYF. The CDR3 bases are TGTGCCAGCAGCTTAGCCGGGACTAGCGGAACGATGAGAGAGACCCAGTACTTC.

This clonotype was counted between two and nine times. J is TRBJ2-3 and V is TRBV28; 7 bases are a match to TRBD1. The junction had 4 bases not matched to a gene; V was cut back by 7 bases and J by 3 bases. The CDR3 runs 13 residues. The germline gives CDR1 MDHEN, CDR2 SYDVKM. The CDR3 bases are TGTGCCAGCATTCTACAGGGGACAGATACGCAGTATTTT. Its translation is CASILQGTDTQYF.

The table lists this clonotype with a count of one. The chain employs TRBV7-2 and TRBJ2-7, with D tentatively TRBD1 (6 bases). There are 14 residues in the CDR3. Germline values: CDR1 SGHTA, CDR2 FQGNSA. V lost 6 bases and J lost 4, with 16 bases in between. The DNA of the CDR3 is TGTGCCAGCAGGTCACCGGGACAAGGATACGAGCAGTACTTC. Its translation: CASRSPGQGYEQYF.

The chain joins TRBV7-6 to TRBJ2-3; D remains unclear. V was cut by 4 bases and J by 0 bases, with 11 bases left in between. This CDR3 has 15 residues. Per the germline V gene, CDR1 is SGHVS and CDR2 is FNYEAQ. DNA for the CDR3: TGTGCCAGCAGCTCATGGGGTGGCAGCACAGATACGCAGTATTTT. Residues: CASSSWGGSTDTQYF.

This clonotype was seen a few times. CDR3 protein: CASSLDPPGRGVGEQFF. The CDR3 coding sequence is TGCGCCAGCAGCTTGGACCCCCCCGGGAGAGGGGTGGGTGAGCAGTTCTTC. The V gene is TRBV5-1, the J gene TRBJ2-1; tentative D call: TRBD2 (6 bases). CDR1 and CDR2 from the germline V gene are SGHRS and YFSETQ. The CDR3 length is 17 residues. With 0 bases removed from V and 9 bases from J, the gap between germline ends came to 22 bases. The full variable domain, its missing parts supplied by reference TRBV5-1 and TRBJ2-1, is KAGVTQTPRYLIKTRGQQVTLSCSPISGHRSVSWYQQTPGQGLQFLFEYFSETQRNKGNFPGRFSGRQFSNSRSEMNVSTLELGDSALYLCASSLDPPGRGVGEQFFGPGTRLTVL.

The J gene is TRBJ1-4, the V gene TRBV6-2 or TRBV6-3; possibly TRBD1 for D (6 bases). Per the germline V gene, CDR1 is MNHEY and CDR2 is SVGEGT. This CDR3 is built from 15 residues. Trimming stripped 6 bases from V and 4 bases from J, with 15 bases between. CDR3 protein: CASSGEGHLNEKLFF. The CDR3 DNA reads TGTGCCAGCAGCGGCGAGGGACACCTTAATGAAAAACTGTTTTTT.

CDR3 bases: TGTGCCAGCAGCTTAGGCACTAGCGGGAACCACGAGCAGTACTTC. Translating gives CASSLGTSGNHEQYF. The chain joins TRBV7-9 to TRBJ2-7; 10 bases fit TRBD2. The germline CDR1 and CDR2 sequences are SEHNR and FQNEAQ (reference sequence). The V segment lost 1 base and the J segment 5 bases; nucleotides outside the gene matches: 5. This CDR3 is 15 amino acids long.

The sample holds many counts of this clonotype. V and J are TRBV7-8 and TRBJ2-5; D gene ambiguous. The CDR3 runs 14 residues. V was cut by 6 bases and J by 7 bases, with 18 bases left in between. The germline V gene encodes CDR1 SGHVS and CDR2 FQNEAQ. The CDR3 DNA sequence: TGTGCCAGCAGTTCGATTGTGACTTGGGGGACCCAGTACTTC. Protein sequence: CASSSIVTWGTQYF.

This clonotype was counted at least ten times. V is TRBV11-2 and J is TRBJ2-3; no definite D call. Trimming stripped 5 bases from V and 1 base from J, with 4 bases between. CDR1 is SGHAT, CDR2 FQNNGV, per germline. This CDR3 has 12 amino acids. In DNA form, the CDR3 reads TGTGCCAGCAGCACCCGCACAGATACGCAGTATTTT. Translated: CASSTRTDTQYF.

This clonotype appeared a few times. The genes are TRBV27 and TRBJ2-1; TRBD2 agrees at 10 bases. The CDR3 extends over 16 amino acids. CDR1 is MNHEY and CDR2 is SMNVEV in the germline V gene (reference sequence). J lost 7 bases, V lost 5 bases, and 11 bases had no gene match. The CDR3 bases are TGTGCCAGCAGTCCTTTTTTAGCGGGAGGCGGAAATGAGCAGTTCTTC. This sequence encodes CASSPFLAGGGNEQFF.

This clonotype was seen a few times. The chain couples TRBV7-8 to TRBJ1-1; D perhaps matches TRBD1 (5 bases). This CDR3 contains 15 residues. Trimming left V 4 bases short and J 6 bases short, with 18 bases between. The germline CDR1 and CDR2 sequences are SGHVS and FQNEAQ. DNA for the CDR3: TGTGCCAGCAGCTACACCGTGGGGGTGAAGGCTGAAGCTTTCTTT. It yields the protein CASSYTVGVKAEAFF.

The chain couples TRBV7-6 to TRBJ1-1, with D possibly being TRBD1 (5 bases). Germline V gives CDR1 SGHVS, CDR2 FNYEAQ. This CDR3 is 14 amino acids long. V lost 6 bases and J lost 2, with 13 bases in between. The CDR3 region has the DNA TGTGCCAGCAGTACGGGGGGTTTTAACACTGAAGCTTTCTTT. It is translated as CASSTGGFNTEAFF.

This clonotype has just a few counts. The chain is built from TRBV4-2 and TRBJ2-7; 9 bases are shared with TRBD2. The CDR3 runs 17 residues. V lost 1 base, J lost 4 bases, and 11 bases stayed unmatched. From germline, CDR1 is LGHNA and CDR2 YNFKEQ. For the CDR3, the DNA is TGTGCCAGCAGCCAAGTTGCGGGAGGGAATCTCGTATACGAGCAGTACTTC. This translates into CASSQVAGGNLVYEQYF.

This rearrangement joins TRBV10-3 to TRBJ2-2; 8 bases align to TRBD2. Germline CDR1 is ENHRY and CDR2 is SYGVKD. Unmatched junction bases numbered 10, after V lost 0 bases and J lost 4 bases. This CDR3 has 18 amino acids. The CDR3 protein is CAISESIGYTSGTGELFF. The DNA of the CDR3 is TGTGCCATCAGTGAGTCGATCGGGTATACTAGCGGCACCGGGGAGCTGTTTTTT.

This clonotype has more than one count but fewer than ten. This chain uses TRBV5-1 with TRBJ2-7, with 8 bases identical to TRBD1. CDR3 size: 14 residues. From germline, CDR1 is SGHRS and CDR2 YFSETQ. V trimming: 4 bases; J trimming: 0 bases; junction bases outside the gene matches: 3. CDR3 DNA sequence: TGCGCCAGCAGCCCCCAGGGGGCCTCCTACGAGCAGTACTTC. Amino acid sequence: CASSPQGASYEQYF.

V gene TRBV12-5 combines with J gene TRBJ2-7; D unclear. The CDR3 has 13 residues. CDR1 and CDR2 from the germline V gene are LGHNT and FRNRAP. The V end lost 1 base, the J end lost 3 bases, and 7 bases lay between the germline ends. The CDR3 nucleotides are TGTGCTAGTGGTTTGGGCCCAGTCTACGAGCAGTACTTC. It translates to CASGLGPVYEQYF.

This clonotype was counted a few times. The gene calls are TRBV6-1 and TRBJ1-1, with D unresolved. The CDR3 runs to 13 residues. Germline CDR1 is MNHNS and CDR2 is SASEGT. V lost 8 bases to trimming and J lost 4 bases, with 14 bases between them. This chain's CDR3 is CASGRTAGTEAFF. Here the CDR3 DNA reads TGTGCCAGCGGTCGGACGGCGGGCACTGAAGCTTTCTTT.

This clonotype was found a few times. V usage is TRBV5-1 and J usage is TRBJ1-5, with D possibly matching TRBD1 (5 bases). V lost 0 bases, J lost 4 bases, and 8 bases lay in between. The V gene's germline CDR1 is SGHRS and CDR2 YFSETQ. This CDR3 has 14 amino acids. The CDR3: CASSLDWGNQPQHF. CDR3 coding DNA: TGCGCCAGCAGCTTGGATTGGGGGAATCAGCCCCAGCATTTT.

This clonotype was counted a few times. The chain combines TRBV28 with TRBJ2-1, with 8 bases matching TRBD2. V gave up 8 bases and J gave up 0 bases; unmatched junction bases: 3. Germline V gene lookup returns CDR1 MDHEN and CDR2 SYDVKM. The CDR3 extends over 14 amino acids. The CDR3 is CASVSGNSYNEQFF. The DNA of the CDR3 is TGTGCCAGCGTTAGCGGGAACTCCTACAATGAGCAGTTCTTC.

CDR3: CASSPWPGQQDTDTQYF. CDR3 DNA sequence: TGTGCCAGCAGCCCGTGGCCTGGACAGCAAGACACAGATACGCAGTATTTT. The chain employs TRBV6-1 and TRBJ2-3; weak D call: TRBD1 (6 bases). The CDR3 is 17 residues long. Germline V gives CDR1 MNHNS, CDR2 SASEGT. Trimming left V 6 bases short and J 2 bases short, with 21 bases between.

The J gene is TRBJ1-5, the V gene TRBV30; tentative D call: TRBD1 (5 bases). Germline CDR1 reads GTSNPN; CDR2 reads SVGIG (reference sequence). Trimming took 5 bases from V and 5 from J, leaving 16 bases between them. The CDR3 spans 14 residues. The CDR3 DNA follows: TGTGCCTGGGGGGCGGGGCAATCCGATCAGCCCCAGCATTTT. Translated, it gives CAWGAGQSDQPQHF.

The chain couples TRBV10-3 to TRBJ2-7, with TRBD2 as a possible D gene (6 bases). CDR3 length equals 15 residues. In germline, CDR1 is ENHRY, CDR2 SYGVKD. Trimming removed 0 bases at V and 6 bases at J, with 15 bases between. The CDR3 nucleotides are TGTGCCATCAGTGAGTCGACGGGAGTGGTGGGCGAGCAGTACTTC. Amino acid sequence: CAISESTGVVGEQYF.

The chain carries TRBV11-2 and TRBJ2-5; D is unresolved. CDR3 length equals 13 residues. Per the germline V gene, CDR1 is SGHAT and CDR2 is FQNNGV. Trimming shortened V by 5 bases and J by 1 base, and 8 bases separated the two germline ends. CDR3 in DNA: TGTGCCAGCAGCCCACTACTCCAAGAGACCCAGTACTTC. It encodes CASSPLLQETQYF.

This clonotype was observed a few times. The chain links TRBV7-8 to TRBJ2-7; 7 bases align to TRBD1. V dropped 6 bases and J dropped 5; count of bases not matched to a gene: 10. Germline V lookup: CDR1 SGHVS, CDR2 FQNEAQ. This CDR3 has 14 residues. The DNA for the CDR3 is TGTGCCAGCAGACGGGGACAGTATGAGAACGAGCAGTACTTC. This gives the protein CASRRGQYENEQYF.

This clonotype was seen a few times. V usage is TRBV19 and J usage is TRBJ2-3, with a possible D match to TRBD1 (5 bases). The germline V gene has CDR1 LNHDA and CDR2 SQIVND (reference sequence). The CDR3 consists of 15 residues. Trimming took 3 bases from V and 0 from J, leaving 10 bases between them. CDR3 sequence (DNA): TGTGCCAGTAGTATGGGGCACGACAGCACAGATACGCAGTATTTT. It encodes CASSMGHDSTDTQYF.

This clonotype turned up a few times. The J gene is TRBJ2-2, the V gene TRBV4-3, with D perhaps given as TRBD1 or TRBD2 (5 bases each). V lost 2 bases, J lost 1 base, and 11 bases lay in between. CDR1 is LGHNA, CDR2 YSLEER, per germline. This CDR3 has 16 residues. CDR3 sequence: CASSQSEGRNTGELFF. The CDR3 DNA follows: TGCGCCAGCAGCCAAAGTGAGGGGAGGAACACCGGGGAGCTGTTTTTT.